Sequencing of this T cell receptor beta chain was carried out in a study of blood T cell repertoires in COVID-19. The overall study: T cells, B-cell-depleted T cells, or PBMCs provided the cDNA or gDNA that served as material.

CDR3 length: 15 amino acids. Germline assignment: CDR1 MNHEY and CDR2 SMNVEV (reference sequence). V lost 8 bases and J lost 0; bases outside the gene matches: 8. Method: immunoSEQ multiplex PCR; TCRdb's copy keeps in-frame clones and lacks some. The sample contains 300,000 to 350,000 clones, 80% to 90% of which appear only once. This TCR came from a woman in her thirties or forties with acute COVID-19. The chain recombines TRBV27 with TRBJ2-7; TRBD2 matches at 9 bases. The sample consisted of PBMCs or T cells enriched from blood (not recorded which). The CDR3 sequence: CASRRTSAYSYEQYF. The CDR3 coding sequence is TGTGCCAGCCGCCGGACTAGCGCCTACTCCTACGAGCAGTACTTC.